This is a list of T cell receptor beta chains from one sample in a study of OX40 agonist ivuxolimab in advanced cancers. Using immunoSEQ multiplex PCR, the repertoire was profiled, and TCRdb retains in-frame clones only, with some absent. Of 30,000 to 40,000 clones in the sample, over 60% were seen once. The source material was CD4+ or CD8+ T cells sorted from blood, sampled in a trial of the OX40 agonist ivuxolimab. Receptors originate from an adult with an advanced solid tumor such as melanoma, head and neck, liver or kidney cancer. CDR3s include the opening cysteine and the closing phenylalanine or tryptophan. Fields, in order: V gene, D gene, J gene, clone size, CDR3 protein, CDR3 DNA. The D gene is left open where the match is weak. A clone size is listed for some rows: how often the clone was seen (once, few, many), or a class if it is expanded.

>TRBV7-6|.|TRBJ2-5|.
CASRSGAPQETQYF
TGTGCCAGCAGATCGGGGGCGCCCCAAGAGACCCAGTACTTC
>TRBV28|.|TRBJ1-2|.
CASRATGANYGYTF
TGTGCCAGCAGGGCGACAGGCGCGAACTATGGCTACACCTTC
>TRBV5-6|.|TRBJ1-1|once
CASSLPPGRNTEAFF
TGTGCCAGCAGCTTGCCGCCGGGACGAAACACTGAAGCTTTCTTT
>TRBV6-5|.|TRBJ1-3|medium-sized
CASGGDQNSGNTIYF
TGTGCCAGCGGCGGGGACCAGAACTCTGGAAACACCATATATTTT
>TRBV15|TRBD1|TRBJ1-2|once
CATSRGDRENYGYTF
TGTGCCACCAGCAGAGGGGACAGGGAGAACTATGGCTACACCTTC
>TRBV7-9|TRBD2|TRBJ2-2|once
CASSRHGGSTGELFF
TGTGCCAGCAGCCGCCACGGGGGGTCCACCGGGGAGCTGTTTTTT
>TRBV12-1|.|TRBJ1-6|.
CASSFAARGVSPLHF
TGTGCCAGCAGCTTTGCGGCCAGGGGTGTTTCACCCCTCCACTTT
>TRBV27|TRBD1|TRBJ1-1|.
CASSWTGGAEAFF
TGTGCCAGCAGTTGGACAGGGGGTGCTGAAGCTTTCTTT
>TRBV29-1|.|TRBJ2-4|.
CSVVGAGAKNIQYF
TGCAGCGTTGTGGGGGCCGGTGCCAAAAACATTCAGTACTTC
>TRBV7-2|.|TRBJ2-3|.
CASSPGGDTQYF
TGTGCCAGCAGCCCAGGTGGAGATACGCAGTATTTT
>TRBV6-1|.|TRBJ2-3|.
CASSGVGAGTDTQYF
TGTGCCAGCAGTGGGGTAGGGGCGGGCACAGATACGCAGTATTTT
>TRBV5-4|TRBD1|TRBJ2-7|few
CASSTDRGPYEQYF
TGTGCCAGCAGCACCGACAGGGGGCCCTACGAGCAGTACTTC
>TRBV18|TRBD2|TRBJ2-5|.
CASSSWTSGRETQYF
TGTGCCAGCTCATCGTGGACTAGCGGGAGGGAGACCCAGTACTTC
>TRBV28|.|TRBJ1-2|.
CASNVRGEGGYTF
TGTGCCAGCAACGTAAGGGGGGAAGGGGGCTACACCTTC
>TRBV30|TRBD2|TRBJ2-7|once
CAWNIAGGLSEQYF
TGTGCCTGGAATATAGCGGGAGGCCTTTCCGAGCAGTACTTC
>TRBV7-2|TRBD1|TRBJ1-4|.
CASSLKGRGAGKLFF
TGTGCCAGCAGCTTAAAAGGCAGGGGGGCAGGAAAACTGTTTTTT
>TRBV19|.|TRBJ1-5|.
CASSIAGGRGQPQHF
TGTGCCAGTAGTATAGCGGGGGGAAGAGGACAGCCCCAGCATTTT
>TRBV10-3|.|TRBJ2-5|.
CAISELLGETQYF
TGTGCCATCAGTGAACTCTTAGGGGAGACCCAGTACTTC
>TRBV29-1|.|TRBJ2-5|.
CSGTELVEETQYF
TGCAGCGGGACCGAACTAGTCGAAGAGACCCAGTACTTC
>TRBV5-4|.|TRBJ2-3|.
CAIRGAGTTQTDTQYF
TGTGCCATCAGAGGCGCCGGGACAACACAGACAGATACGCAGTATTTT
>TRBV2|.|TRBJ2-3|.
CASRNGIQGSTDTQYF
TGTGCCAGCAGGAATGGGATACAGGGCAGCACAGATACGCAGTATTTT
>TRBV18|.|TRBJ2-1|few
CASSPWGNEQFF
TGTGCCAGCTCACCTTGGGGGAATGAGCAGTTCTTC
>TRBV5-1|.|TRBJ2-3|.
CASSLAGPSRDTQYF
TGCGCCAGCAGCTTGGCCGGCCCTAGCCGTGATACGCAGTATTTT
>TRBV6-1|.|TRBJ1-2|.
CASSPTRAGYTF
TGTGCCAGCAGTCCGACACGGGCAGGCTACACCTTC
>TRBV9|.|TRBJ1-1|.
CASSVRADTEAFF
TGTGCCAGCAGCGTACGTGCTGACACTGAAGCTTTCTTT
>TRBV7-9|.|TRBJ2-1|.
CASSLVNSVNEQFF
TGTGCCAGCAGCTTAGTAAACTCGGTAAATGAGCAGTTCTTC
>TRBV5-1|.|TRBJ1-4|.
CASSLEAGEKLFF
TGCGCCAGCAGCTTGGAGGCGGGGGAAAAACTGTTTTTT
>TRBV6-6|.|TRBJ1-5|.
CASSYSWQGNQPQHF
TGTGCCAGCAGTTACTCGTGGCAGGGGAATCAGCCCCAGCATTTT
>TRBV27|.|TRBJ1-6|once
CASSPGDQYNSPLHF
TGTGCCAGCAGTCCAGGGGACCAATATAATTCACCCCTCCACTTT
>TRBV9|.|TRBJ2-1|few
CASSANGVYNEQFF
TGTGCCAGCAGCGCAAATGGGGTCTACAATGAGCAGTTCTTC
>TRBV7-2|TRBD1|TRBJ1-2|.
CASSSYGTDLLLSRPGYTF
TGTGCCAGCAGCTCATACGGGACAGACCTTCTACTGAGTCGGCCCGGCTACACCTTC
>TRBV7-6|.|TRBJ1-5|.
CASSLGPNQPQHF
TGTGCCAGCAGCTTAGGACCGAATCAGCCCCAGCATTTT
>TRBV10-1|.|TRBJ2-1|once
CASRRDFDQRQFF
TGCGCCAGCAGAAGGGACTTTGACCAAAGGCAGTTCTTC
>TRBV5-4|.|TRBJ2-5|.
CASTIWGQETQYF
TGTGCCAGCACGATTTGGGGGCAAGAGACCCAGTACTTC
>TRBV7-3|TRBD1|TRBJ1-1|few
CASSRQGLIEAFF
TGTGCCAGCAGCCGACAGGGCCTTATTGAAGCTTTCTTT
>TRBV5-1|TRBD1|TRBJ1-1|.
CASRPGGTANTEAFF
TGCGCCAGCAGGCCGGGCGGGACAGCGAACACTGAAGCTTTCTTT
>TRBV5-1|.|TRBJ1-6|.
CASSRDGKASPLHF
TGCGCCAGCAGTCGAGACGGAAAAGCTTCACCCCTCCACTTT